Detailed here is one TCR beta chain. As originally analysed: Researchers report that nucleated cell counts were estimated from reference gene primer amplification. The repertoire was sequenced with immunoSEQ multiplex PCR; TCRdb's copy has only in-frame clones and lacks some. That table is the source of V, J and clone size, and D and trimming were worked out from the DNA. The repertoire holds about 110,000 clones, with around 80% as singletons. These data come from a study of blood T cell repertoires in COVID-19. Whole-study context: The United States, Italy and Spain were the sources of the acute and convalescent COVID-19 samples. In each case, the material was cDNA or gDNA derived from T cells, B-cell-depleted T cells, or PBMCs.

CDR1 SNHLY and CDR2 FYNNEI come from the germline V gene. Trimming left V 2 bases short and J 10 bases short, with 14 bases between. This CDR3 spans 13 amino acids. The gene calls are TRBV2 and TRBJ1-1; a possible D gene is TRBD1 (5 bases). The sequence derives from a man between 65 and 80 years old with active or convalescent COVID-19. Specimen: peripheral blood. CDR3 DNA sequence: TGTGCCAGCAGTGAACAATCCCGGGGGGGAGCTTTCTTT. The encoded protein is CASSEQSRGGAFF.